This T cell receptor beta chain comes out of a study of cytomegalovirus exposure and HLA in healthy donors. Findings of the study overall: A later analysis found that most CMV-associated TCR beta chains appeared HLA-restricted.

A multiplex PCR was run with 60 Vbeta primers and 13 Jbeta primers. TCRdb keeps only in-frame clones here, not all; method: immunoSEQ multiplex PCR. The sample's table shows 70,000 to 80,000 clones. The CDR3 sequence is 14 residues long. The V and J ends lost 6 bases and 6 bases, in that order; junction bases with no gene match: 10. CDR1 SQVTM and CDR2 ANQGSEA come from the germline V gene. To note about this clone: The antigen is not known.

The sequenced sample was PBMCs. The J gene is TRBJ2-1, the V gene TRBV29-1; 8 bases map to TRBD1. The receptor was isolated from a man aged 35-49 years in good health and CMV-seronegative. The CDR3, as DNA: TGCAGCGTCGCGTACCGGGACAGGTTCAATGAGCAGTTCTTC. It yields the protein CSVAYRDRFNEQFF.